This T cell receptor (beta chain) was captured by sequencing in a study of T cell changes during pregnancy in multiple sclerosis (dated by TCRdb to between 2018 and 2021). Regarding the complete study: Changes in the T cell repertoire over the course of pregnancy were examined in this study in women with multiple sclerosis.

Receptor amplification or capture employed the immunoSEQ multiplex PCR assay. The source is immuneACCESS, and TCRdb retained only in-frame sequences with V and J called. Part of the clones is not carried over; for the studies checked, unresolved V genes explain less than half of this, and the remainder is unexplained. The sample contains fewer than 55,000 clones, roughly 90% of them found a single time. 4.7% of the sample is in the top ten clones. The germline V gene provides CDR1 SGHNT and CDR2 YENEEA. Here V drops 5 bases and J drops 0 bases, and the junction holds 5 bases not matched to any gene. Taken from cysteine to phenylalanine, the CDR3 has 15 residues. Only the CDR3 DNA is retained, 45 bases long and in frame from the first base. Turning to this clone: Its antigen target is currently unknown. The sample holds no much larger clone one base away, and base qualities are not on file.

Recombination connected TRBV11-3 to TRBJ2-7, and TRBD1 aligns with 9 junction nucleotides. The receptor was derived from a female donor in good health, enrolled as a control in a pregnancy study. The sequences come from peripheral blood, collected in the second trimester of pregnancy. The nucleotides are TGTGCCAGCAGCAACCGGGACAGGGCCTCCTACGAGCAGTACTTC. It translates as CASSNRDRASYEQYF.